This entry lists 27 T cell receptor beta chains sequenced from one sample in a study of shared clonotypes between healthy human individuals. Naive-designated CD8 cells lacked CD45RO, were positively enriched for CCR7, and omitted terminally differentiated effector memory CD45RA+ cells. TCRdb's copy holds only in-frame clones and misses some; the assay was immunoSEQ multiplex PCR. The table has hundreds of thousands of clones, around 95% seen once; the top ten hold 0.1% to 0.11%. The sample comprised naive CD8+ T cells sorted from blood. Receptors were obtained from a woman in her twenties or thirties in good health.

This clone has only a few counts. V and J are TRBV2 and TRBJ2-3, with TRBD2 as a possible D gene (6 bases). V dropped 6 bases and J dropped 1 base, with 17 bases sitting between them. The CDR3 extends over 16 amino acids. Germline CDR1 SNHLY, CDR2 FYNNEI. CDR3 nucleotides: TGTGCCAGCAGCGTGGCAGTAGGAGGGGGCACAGATACGCAGTATTTT. It yields the protein CASSVAVGGGTDTQYF.

The chain couples TRBV27 to TRBJ2-1; 8 nucleotides align to TRBD2. CDR1 is MNHEY and CDR2 is SMNVEV in the germline V gene (reference sequence). The CDR3 loop spans 16 amino acids. V gave up 5 bases and J gave up 0 bases; unmatched junction bases: 6. The CDR3 is CASSPSLAGSYNEQFF. CDR3 DNA: TGTGCCAGCAGTCCATCGCTAGCGGGCTCCTACAATGAGCAGTTCTTC.

The V call is TRBV7-9, the J call TRBJ2-2; D remains unclear. Germline loops: CDR1 SEHNR, CDR2 FQNEAQ (reference sequence). Trimming removed 5 bases from V and 1 base from J, with 14 bases in between. CDR3 length: 16 amino acids. CDR3 in amino acids: CASSPVRAQNTGELFF. The CDR3 DNA reads TGTGCCAGCAGCCCCGTACGGGCGCAGAACACCGGGGAGCTGTTTTTT. Using reference TRBV7-9 and TRBJ2-2 for the parts outside the CDR3, the full variable domain is DTGVSQNPRHKITKRGQNVTFRCDPISEHNRLYWYRQTLGQGPEFLTYFQNEAQLEKSRLLSDRFSAERPKGSFSTLEIQRTEQGDSAMYLCASSPVRAQNTGELFFGEGSRLTVL.

The chain couples TRBV27 to TRBJ2-5; D possibly corresponds to TRBD1 (6 bases). This CDR3 comprises 15 residues. The germline V and J ends were trimmed by 2 bases and 3 bases, with 13 bases remaining between them. Germline V CDR1 and CDR2: MNHEY, SMNVEV (reference sequence). The CDR3 loop reads CASSLNRAMKETQYF. The DNA for the CDR3 is TGTGCCAGCAGTTTAAACAGGGCGATGAAAGAGACCCAGTACTTC.

This clone was counted only a few times. V usage is TRBV30 and J usage is TRBJ1-1; 9 bases agree with TRBD1. Trimming removed 4 bases from V and 2 bases from J; junction bases left unmatched: 5. Germline CDR1 GTSNPN, CDR2 SVGIG (reference sequence). This CDR3 is built from 14 residues. CDR3 sequence reads: CAWTRGQGNTEAFF. The CDR3 DNA reads TGTGCCTGGACCCGGGGACAGGGAAACACTGAAGCTTTCTTT.

The chain recombines TRBV6-5 with TRBJ2-7; D is undetermined. V was trimmed by 7 bases and J by 4 bases, leaving 20 bases between them. Germline V gives CDR1 MNHEY, CDR2 SVGAGI. The CDR3 extends over 15 amino acids. Here the CDR3 reads CASTPFSGSSYEQYF. CDR3 nucleotides: TGTGCCAGCACCCCCTTCTCGGGCAGTTCGTACGAGCAGTACTTC.

The count of this clone is one. J is TRBJ2-3 and V is TRBV28, with TRBD2 matching over 10 bases. The CDR3 has 16 amino acids. The germline gives CDR1 MDHEN, CDR2 SYDVKM. V was pared by 3 bases and J by 4 bases, with 7 bases of the junction left unmatched. The CDR3 nucleotides read TGTGCCAGCAGTTTCCGACTAGCGGGCCTTGCAGATACGCAGTATTTT. It specifies CASSFRLAGLADTQYF.

The J gene is TRBJ1-3, the V gene TRBV5-1, with 10 positions matching TRBD1. Germline CDR1 SGHRS, CDR2 YFSETQ. The trim removed 0 bases at V and 4 bases at J, leaving 4 bases unmatched. This CDR3 spans 16 amino acids. The CDR3 DNA reads as TGCGCCAGCAGCTTGGGACAGGGGGCGGTCGGAAACACCATATATTTT. Its translation: CASSLGQGAVGNTIYF.

On this clone itself: This sample includes further DNA sequences coding for the same CDR3. In DNA, the CDR3 is TGTGCCAGCAGCTTAGGATCCGGGGCTAGAAGTACAGATACGCAGTATTTT. Translated: CASSLGSGARSTDTQYF. The chain is built from TRBV7-2 and TRBJ2-3; either TRBD1 or TRBD2 may fit D (5 bases each). This CDR3 spans 17 amino acids. The germline gives CDR1 SGHTA, CDR2 FQGNSA. Deletions cut 1 base from V and 3 bases from J, with 17 bases between. Full variable domain (remainder filled in from reference TRBV7-2 and TRBJ2-3): GAGVSQSPSNKVTEKGKDVELRCDPISGHTALYWYRQSLGQGLEFLIYFQGNSAPDKSGLPSDRFSAERTGGSVSTLTIQRTQQEDSAVYLCASSLGSGARSTDTQYFGPGTRLTVL.

The chain uses TRBV15 and TRBJ2-1; no clear D gene. Germline V gene sequence: CDR1 LNHNV, CDR2 YYDKDF (reference sequence). This CDR3 has 15 amino acids. The V end lost 8 bases, the J end lost 0 bases, and 14 bases lay between the germline ends. This CDR3 reads CATQTGFSSYNEQFF. Here the CDR3 DNA reads TGTGCCACCCAGACCGGGTTTAGCTCCTACAATGAGCAGTTCTTC.

The chain couples TRBV9 to TRBJ2-3, with 12 bases lining up with TRBD2. Germline lookup yields CDR1 SGDLS and CDR2 YYNGEE. This CDR3 is built from 16 residues. Trimming took 3 bases from V and 2 from J; bases not matched to a gene: 4. CDR3 loop: CASSDGLAGFTDTQYF. CDR3 in DNA: TGTGCCAGCAGCGACGGACTAGCGGGATTCACAGATACGCAGTATTTT.

This rearrangement joins TRBV2 to TRBJ2-1; the match to TRBD1 covers 9 bases. CDR1 is SNHLY and CDR2 is FYNNEI in the germline V gene. V dropped 5 bases and J dropped 7; count of bases not matched to a gene: 15. The CDR3 has 17 residues. The CDR3 sequence: CASSLPGGDREENEQFF. The CDR3 coding sequence is TGTGCCAGCAGTTTACCCGGAGGGGACAGGGAGGAAAATGAGCAGTTCTTC.

This chain joins TRBV29-1 and TRBJ2-5, with 7 positions matching TRBD2. Germline CDR1 is SQVTM and CDR2 is ANQGSEA. J was trimmed by 4 bases and V by 2 bases; bases with no gene match: 7. This CDR3 is built from 14 residues. The DNA of the CDR3 is TGCAGCGTTGAAAGTCTAGCGGAGGGAGAGACCCAGTACTTC. This translates into CSVESLAEGETQYF.

The chain is built from TRBV6-5 and TRBJ1-2; D not certain. From germline, CDR1 is MNHEY and CDR2 SVGAGI. Trimming cost V 2 bases and J 5 bases, with 15 bases left between them. This CDR3 spans 15 amino acids. CDR3: CASSYKVESYYGYTF. The CDR3 DNA reads TGTGCCAGCAGTTACAAGGTTGAGTCATATTATGGCTACACCTTC.

The V call is TRBV7-6, the J call TRBJ2-2; D remains ambiguous. Germline lookup yields CDR1 SGHVS and CDR2 FNYEAQ. This CDR3 has 12 amino acids. Trimming removed 11 bases at V and 6 bases at J, with 13 bases between. CDR3 bases: TGTGCCGCCCGGAGCTTGTCCGGGGAGCTGTTTTTT. Encoded protein: CAARSLSGELFF. Combining the CDR3 with reference TRBV7-6 and TRBJ2-2 gives the whole variable domain GAGVSQSPRYKVTKRGQDVALRCDPISGHVSLYWYRQALGQGPEFLTYFNYEAQQDKSGLPNDRFSAERPEGSISTLTIQRTEQRDSAMYRCAARSLSGELFFGEGSRLTVL.

The gene calls are TRBV10-2 and TRBJ1-1; 9 nucleotides match TRBD1. This CDR3 contains 15 residues. V lost 3 bases and J lost 3; bases outside the gene matches: 5. Germline assignment: CDR1 WSHSY and CDR2 SAAADI. The CDR3 loop reads CASSDPGQGYTEAFF. CDR3 sequence (DNA): TGCGCCAGCAGTGACCCTGGACAGGGGTACACTGAAGCTTTCTTT.

The rearrangement joins TRBV28 to TRBJ2-2; a weak D match, TRBD1 (6 bases). The CDR3 is 12 amino acids. V was trimmed by 3 bases and J by 9 bases, leaving 8 bases between them. Germline V lookup: CDR1 MDHEN, CDR2 SYDVKM. CDR3 bases: TGTGCCAGCAGTTTTGGGGGCAGGGAGCTGTTTTTT. Translating it yields CASSFGGRELFF.

The chain combines TRBV20-1 with TRBJ2-4; perhaps D is TRBD1 or TRBD2 (5 bases each). The CDR3 sequence is 11 residues long. CDR1 and CDR2 from the germline V gene are DFQATT and SNEGSKA (reference sequence). The CDR3 protein is CPPRDGNIQYF. The CDR3, as DNA: TGCCCCCCCCGGGACGGCAACATTCAGTACTTC.

The chain uses TRBV19 and TRBJ2-7, with 8 bases fitting TRBD1. This CDR3 is 14 amino acids long. J lost 0 bases, V lost 10 bases, and 8 bases had no gene match. CDR1 is LNHDA, CDR2 SQIVND, per germline (reference sequence). CDR3 region: CATDRTGSSYEQYF. The DNA of the CDR3 is TGTGCCACCGATCGGACAGGGAGCTCCTACGAGCAGTACTTC.

The chain joins TRBV27 to TRBJ2-7; D is unclear. The V end was cut by 3 bases, the J end by 2 bases, with 20 bases between. This CDR3 comprises 17 residues. CDR1 is MNHEY, CDR2 SMNVEV, per germline (reference sequence). The CDR3 DNA reads as TGTGCCAGCAGTTTGTCATCCCCCCTCCGTGGGGCCTACGAGCAGTACTTC. Protein sequence: CASSLSSPLRGAYEQYF.

The rearrangement links TRBV19 to TRBJ1-1; 8 bases align to TRBD1. V lost 3 bases and J lost 6; bases outside the gene matches: 24. Germline CDR1 reads LNHDA; CDR2 reads SQIVND (reference sequence). The CDR3 covers 20 residues. DNA of the CDR3: TGTGCCAGTAGTATGGTATTGAACAGGGGGGCTCGTCTCAAGGCTGCTGAAGCTTTCTTT. This codes for CASSMVLNRGARLKAAEAFF.

To note about this clone: Other DNA sequences within the sample encode an identical CDR3. V usage is TRBV9 and J usage is TRBJ2-7; 8 positions agree with TRBD2. Germline assignment: CDR1 SGDLS and CDR2 YYNGEE. The J segment lost 0 bases and the V segment lost 0 bases, leaving 2 bases of the junction unmatched. This CDR3 has 15 residues. DNA for the CDR3: TGTGCCAGCAGCGTAGGGCTAGCGGGCTCCTACGAGCAGTACTTC. It translates to CASSVGLAGSYEQYF.

The J gene is TRBJ2-7, the V gene TRBV14; no firm D call. The CDR3 is 15 residues long. V was cut by 4 bases and J by 0 bases, with 13 bases left in between. Germline values: CDR1 SGHDN, CDR2 FVKESK. The CDR3: CASSLLSSYSYEQYF. The CDR3 DNA follows: TGTGCCAGCAGCCTATTATCCAGTTACTCCTACGAGCAGTACTTC.

The sample holds one count of this clone. The V call is TRBV5-1, the J call TRBJ2-3; 7 bases match TRBD1. Germline lookup yields CDR1 SGHRS and CDR2 YFSETQ. V lost 2 bases to trimming and J lost 3 bases; unmatched junction nucleotides: 6. This CDR3 is 15 amino acids long. The CDR3: CASSFDRDRTDTQYF. Here the CDR3 DNA reads TGCGCCAGCAGCTTTGACAGGGACCGGACAGATACGCAGTATTTT.

The J gene is TRBJ2-1, the V gene TRBV7-8; maybe TRBD2 (5 bases). The V end lost 5 bases, the J end lost 7 bases, and 15 bases lay between the germline ends. There are 14 residues in the CDR3. In germline, CDR1 is SGHVS, CDR2 FQNEAQ. CDR3 amino acids: CASSLPPRDNEQFF. CDR3 DNA: TGTGCCAGCAGCCTACCCCCGAGGGATAATGAGCAGTTCTTC.

This rearrangement joins TRBV19 to TRBJ1-5, with D hard to call. Trimming shortened V by 8 bases and J by 1 base, and 15 bases separated the two germline ends. CDR3 size: 15 residues. Germline CDR1 and CDR2: LNHDA and SQIVND (reference sequence). The CDR3 nucleotides read TGTGCCAGTCTTCCTGGCGGGGTGAGCAATCAGCCCCAGCATTTT. As protein: CASLPGGVSNQPQHF. Based on the CDR3 plus reference TRBV19 and TRBJ1-5, the full variable domain is DGGITQSPKYLFRKEGQNVTLSCEQNLNHDAMYWYRQDPGQGLRLIYYSQIVNDFQKGDIAEGYSVSREKKESFPLTVTSAQKNPTAFYLCASLPGGVSNQPQHFGDGTRLSIL.

CDR3 nucleotides: TGTGCCAGCTCACCACTTGGACTAGCGGGAGAAGGTATATACGAGCAGTACTTC. It yields the protein CASSPLGLAGEGIYEQYF. V usage is TRBV18 and J usage is TRBJ2-7; TRBD2 aligns across 13 bases. CDR1 is KGHSH and CDR2 is LQKENI in the germline V gene. Trimming cost V 1 base and J 4 bases; bases outside gene matches: 10. The CDR3 loop spans 18 amino acids.